This TCR beta chain was obtained from a study of memory CD4+ T cells and cytomegalovirus serostatus. Findings of the study overall: Repertoires predicted CMV serostatus with median bootstrapped AUC of about 0.96. Of approximately 150 reported CMV TCRbeta sequences, roughly 70 were found in memory CD4+ repertoires.

Per the germline V gene, CDR1 is KGHSH and CDR2 is LQKENI. V gave up 7 bases and J gave up 3 bases; unmatched junction bases: 3. CDR3 size: 13 residues. The sort gate was single viable CD3+CD4+CD8-CD45RO+ cells for memory CD4+ T cells. Measured with immunoSEQ multiplex PCR; TCRdb has only the in-frame clones, and not every one. In the table there are approximately 45,000 clones, over 60% of which are singletons. This clone has more than one count but fewer than ten. Its target is not known. This chain connects TRBV18 to TRBJ1-1; 9 bases match TRBD1. The material sequenced was memory CD4+ T cells from blood. The TCR comes from an adult in good health and CMV-seronegative. Written as DNA, the CDR3 is TGTGCCAGCTTACAGGGGGCGGACACTGAAGCTTTCTTT. Protein product: CASLQGADTEAFF.